These 16 T cell receptor beta chains came from one sample sequenced in a study of T cell repertoires in cytomegalovirus infection (dated by TCRdb to the late 2010s). TCRdb records Illumina HiSeq 1500 as the sequencer. TCRdb reworked the public reads: Q25 trimming with fastp, MiXCR clone assembly, productive beta chains retained. Rows with one shared CDR3 protein collapse into an entry with the most common genes and DNA. The sample data list about 570,000 distinct CDR3 sequences, and approximately 40% of these were observed just once. The biggest ten clones account for 40% to 60% of the sample. Interpreted using the paper, the treatment or condition label stands for: in vitro stimulation with specific CMV peptide epitopes to enrich CMV-specific T cells. Their antigens remain unidentified. Sequencing was performed on cultured PBMCs, taken from culture after CMV antigen stimulation. The source is a human donor in good health (CMV status not recorded). Some clones in this sample may be carry-over from other donors' samples.

In this sample, this clonotype turned up once. The gene calls are TRBV28 and TRBJ2-6, with TRBD1 matching 9 bases. The CDR3 runs 17 residues. V shed 5 bases, J shed 0 bases, and the junction held 5 bases outside the gene matches. The germline V gene has CDR1 MDHEN and CDR2 SYDVKM. CDR3 DNA: TGTGCCAGCAGTCCGACAGGGGGTAGCTCTGGGGCCAACGTCCTGACTTTC. This codes for CASSPTGGSSGANVLTF.

The V and J genes are TRBV4-2 and TRBJ2-3, with 12 positions matching TRBD2. The V segment lost 1 base and the J segment 7 bases; nucleotides outside the gene matches: 9. Germline assignment: CDR1 LGHNA and CDR2 YNFKEQ. The length of the CDR3 is 17 residues. The CDR3 DNA reads TGTGCCAGCAGCCAAGGAATGTCTAGCGGGGGGGCAAATACGCAGTATTTT. Translation: CASSQGMSSGGANTQYF.

This rearrangement joins TRBV12-3 or TRBV12-4 to TRBJ1-1; the D is unclear. This CDR3 has 14 residues. Trimming removed 4 bases from V and 5 bases from J, with 14 bases in between. The CDR3 coding sequence is TGTGCCAGCAGTTACGTGGGGAGAGGAACTGAAGCTTTCTTT. Residues: CASSYVGRGTEAFF.

A few counts support this clonotype. The rearrangement uses TRBV7-2 and TRBJ2-3; D is uncertain. The V and J ends lost 5 bases and 6 bases respectively, with 12 bases between them. The CDR3 length is 13 residues. In germline, CDR1 is SGHTA, CDR2 FQGNSA. CDR3 residues: CASSPAPRDTQYF. CDR3 nucleotides: TGTGCCAGCAGCCCGGCGCCCCGTGATACGCAGTATTTT.

For the CDR3, the DNA is TGCGCCAGCAGCCAAGGAAGACTAGCGGGTAGGGATGAGCAGTTCTTC. Its translation is CASSQGRLAGRDEQFF. The rearrangement uses TRBV4-1 and TRBJ2-1, with 10 bases that match TRBD2. Per germline, CDR1 MGHRA and CDR2 YSYEKL. V dropped 1 base and J dropped 8; count of bases not matched to a gene: 8. There are 16 residues in the CDR3.

The chain couples TRBV7-2 to TRBJ1-2, with D hard to call. The CDR3 loop spans 12 amino acids. Trimming took 7 bases from V and 4 from J, leaving 10 bases between them. Germline V gene lookup returns CDR1 SGHTA and CDR2 FQGNSA. CDR3 region: CASNEFAYGYTF. In nucleotides, the CDR3 is TGTGCCAGCAACGAGTTTGCCTATGGCTACACCTTC.

This clonotype was detected only a few times. V is TRBV7-8 and J is TRBJ1-3; tentatively, D is TRBD1 (5 bases). Trimming stripped 5 bases from V and 1 base from J, with 12 bases between. The CDR3 covers 15 residues. The germline V gene encodes CDR1 SGHVS and CDR2 FQNEAQ. CDR3 nucleotides: TGTGCCAGCAGCCAGGGTACGGGGTCTGGAAACACCATATATTTT. The encoded protein is CASSQGTGSGNTIYF.

The gene calls are TRBV10-3 and TRBJ1-5; D might be TRBD1 (6 bases). Deletions cut 3 bases from V and 5 bases from J, with 14 bases between. Germline lookup yields CDR1 ENHRY and CDR2 SYGVKD. The CDR3 extends over 15 amino acids. Written as DNA, the CDR3 is TGTGCCATCAGTGAAGGCAGGGGTTCGGATCAGCCCCAGCATTTT. Protein product: CAISEGRGSDQPQHF.

The chain employs TRBV7-2 and TRBJ2-7; D perhaps matches TRBD1 (6 bases). Germline loops: CDR1 SGHTA, CDR2 FQGNSA. This CDR3 has 14 residues. V lost 5 bases to trimming and J lost 7 bases, with 18 bases between them. CDR3 in amino acids: CASSQDRASREQYF. The DNA for the CDR3 is TGTGCCAGCAGCCAGGACAGAGCGTCGCGGGAGCAGTACTTC.

The V and J genes are TRBV12-3 or TRBV12-4 and TRBJ1-3; the match to TRBD1 covers 8 bases. The CDR3 has 14 amino acids. The ends lost 3 bases at V and 4 bases at J; junction bases unmatched: 2. CDR3 region: CASSFRDRGNTIYF. The CDR3 DNA sequence: TGTGCCAGCAGTTTTCGGGACAGGGGAAACACCATATATTTT.

The chain is built from TRBV10-3 and TRBJ2-7; the D call may be TRBD1 or TRBD2 (6 bases each). The CDR3 runs to 18 residues. Trimming pared 7 bases from V and 5 bases from J, leaving 30 bases between. Germline-derived CDR1 and CDR2 are ENHRY and SYGVKD. The CDR3 sequence is CAIKEAGRGGLLVDEQYF. CDR3 nucleotide sequence: TGTGCCATCAAGGAGGCGGGTCGAGGGGGACTCCTAGTCGACGAGCAGTACTTC.

The rearrangement uses TRBV10-3 and TRBJ1-2; D gene uncertain. The CDR3 loop spans 15 amino acids. Germline assignment: CDR1 ENHRY and CDR2 SYGVKD. Trimming took 0 bases from V and 1 from J, leaving 9 bases between them. The CDR3 DNA sequence: TGTGCCATCAGTGAGTCTGTTGTCCTTAACTATGGCTACACCTTC. Translating it yields CAISESVVLNYGYTF.

The rearrangement links TRBV20-1 to TRBJ2-7; possible D gene TRBD2, 6 bases. Trimming removed 6 bases at V and 1 base at J, with 16 bases between. CDR1 is DFQATT and CDR2 is SNEGSKA in the germline V gene (reference sequence). This CDR3 is built from 14 residues. CDR3 protein: CSAAPPGVSYEQYF. The CDR3 nucleotides read TGCAGTGCCGCCCCCCCGGGAGTGTCCTACGAGCAGTACTTC.

The chain joins TRBV4-1 to TRBJ2-2; unclear D gene. Trimming pared 2 bases from V and 3 bases from J, leaving 7 bases between. Germline lookup yields CDR1 MGHRA and CDR2 YSYEKL. The CDR3 consists of 14 residues. CDR3 nucleotides: TGCGCCAGCAGCCAACCCCGGGACACCGGGGAGCTGTTTTTT. It yields the protein CASSQPRDTGELFF.

The chain recombines TRBV27 with TRBJ2-7, with TRBD1 matching 8 bases. From germline, CDR1 is MNHEY and CDR2 SMNVEV (reference sequence). Trimming took 8 bases from V and 3 from J; bases not matched to a gene: 12. The CDR3 consists of 15 residues. The CDR3 bases are TGTGCCAGCGGGACGACCGGGACAGGCTACTACGAGCAGTACTTC. As protein: CASGTTGTGYYEQYF.

This clonotype was detected ten times or more. The CDR3 bases are TGTGCCAGCAGCTTACCGGCCCCCAATCAGCCCCAGCATTTT. Amino acids: CASSLPAPNQPQHF. The chain couples TRBV7-2 to TRBJ1-5, with unresolved D. CDR3 size: 14 residues. Germline values: CDR1 SGHTA, CDR2 FQGNSA. The V end was cut by 2 bases, the J end by 3 bases, with 8 bases between.